This T cell receptor beta chain was sequenced in a study of blood T cells in healthy people across ages. Study observations and caveats: Across samples, TCR beta diversity tracked strongly with naive T cell percentage.

Of note for this clonotype: Its matching antigen is unknown.

Alongside a J-beta primer mix, a sample-barcoded 5' primer served in a second PCR lasting about 6 to 11 cycles. TCRdb re-called the 5' RACE reads through MiXCR, storing one row per CDR3 protein. The sample lists some 1,500,000 distinct CDR3 sequences, roughly 43% occurring once. Germline loops: CDR1 SGHTA, CDR2 FQGNSA. The CDR3 spans 12 residues. The V end lost 4 bases, the J end lost 10 bases, and 12 bases lay between the germline ends. The sequence came from a woman aged 18-35 years in good health. The sample consisted of blood. V is TRBV7-2 and J is TRBJ2-3; D is possibly TRBD1 (6 bases). The CDR3 here is CASSSGTISQYF. The CDR3 DNA reads as TGTGCCAGCAGCTCGGGGACAATCTCGCAGTATTTT.